The TCR beta chain under discussion was sequenced for a study of T cell responses to AZD1222 COVID-19 vaccine. Whole-study results and caveats: It should be noted that donors were predominantly white British and more often female, and clonal diversity was possibly underestimated. Variant regions that are unmutated are reportedly the target of nearly half of spike-specific TCRs. A rise in Spike-specific TCR breadth and depth followed two AZD1222 doses. Vaccine-associated CD4 TCRs ranged over spike, dominating at 160-218 and 743-854.

This CDR3 region has 15 residues. CDR1 and CDR2 (germline): WNHNN, SYGVQD (reference sequence). Trimming pared 6 bases from V and 5 bases from J, leaving 16 bases between. Here immunoSEQ multiplex PCR was the method, and the copy in TCRdb shows in-frame clones only, minus some. Of about 120,000 clones in the sample, 85% to 90% were seen once. As concerns this clone: Its antigen remains unknown.

The sequence was collected from an adult in good health. The sample consisted of peripheral blood, taken on day 0 of AZD1222 vaccination. The chain is built from TRBV10-1 and TRBJ2-2; D might be TRBD2 (6 bases). The CDR3 region has the DNA TGCGCCAGCAGCCCTCCGGGGGTCCCGACCGGGGAGCTGTTTTTT. Translation: CASSPPGVPTGELFF.